These 32 T cell receptor beta chains originate from one sample sequenced in a study of chemoradiotherapy in HPV16-positive cancers. The table came from immunoSEQ multiplex PCR; TCRdb's copy has only in-frame clones and leaves some out. The sample has more than 20,000 clones; about nine tenths are singletons. This specimen was blood, taken from a patient who underwent chemoradiotherapy. The receptors were sampled from a human donor with HPV-associated anogenital cancer.

The chain couples TRBV9 to TRBJ2-3; D not resolved. V was pared by 4 bases and J by 2 bases, with 5 bases between. This CDR3 comprises 12 residues. The germline gives CDR1 SGDLS, CDR2 YYNGEE. The CDR3 nucleotides read TGTGCCAGCAGCCCCTACACAGATACGCAGTATTTT. Translation: CASSPYTDTQYF. The full variable domain, completed using reference TRBV9 and TRBJ2-3, is DSGVTQTPKHLITATGQRVTLRCSPRSGDLSVYWYQQSLDQGLQFLIQYYNGEERAKGNILERFSAQQFPDLHSELNLSSLELGDSALYFCASSPYTDTQYFGPGTRLTVL.

The rearrangement uses TRBV6-6 and TRBJ2-7, with D perhaps matching TRBD1 (5 bases). Germline CDR1 is MNHNY and CDR2 is SVGAGI (reference sequence). V lost 5 bases and J lost 4, with 12 bases in between. CDR3 length: 13 amino acids. The CDR3 is CASSEAGKYEQYF. In DNA form, the CDR3 reads TGTGCCAGCAGTGAGGCAGGGAAATACGAGCAGTACTTC.

V usage is TRBV4-3 and J usage is TRBJ2-1; TRBD2 matches 9 bases. CDR1 is LGHNA, CDR2 YSLEER, per germline. The CDR3 extends over 15 amino acids. Unmatched junction bases numbered 3, after V lost 1 base and J lost 5 bases. CDR3 in DNA: TGCGCCAGCAGCCAAGGACTAGCGGATGACAATGAGCAGTTCTTC. This translates into CASSQGLADDNEQFF.

Comment on this clone: One end of the junction does not line up with germline, which may come from a read error. The chain couples TRBV7-7 to TRBJ2-7; D not certain. The CDR3 length is 13 residues. Germline loops: CDR1 SSHAT, CDR2 FNYEAQ (reference sequence). The CDR3, as DNA: TGTGCTAGCAGCTTAGAGAGACTCGGCGAGCAGTACTTC. This translates into CASSLERLGEQYF. The full variable domain, its missing parts supplied by reference TRBV7-7 and TRBJ2-7, is GAGVSQSPRYKVTKRGQDVTLRCDPISSHATLYWYQQALGQGPEFLTYFNYEAQPDKSGLPSDRFSAERPEGSISTLTIQRTEQRDSAMYRCASSLERLGEQYFGPGTRLTVT.

The chain recombines TRBV2 with TRBJ2-1; D may be TRBD2 (6 bases). CDR3 length: 15 amino acids. Germline CDR1 and CDR2: SNHLY and FYNNEI. The ends were cut back, 8 bases at V and 0 bases at J, with 14 bases in the middle. For the CDR3, the DNA is TGTGCCAGCGGACTAACTTTAAGCTCCTACAATGAGCAGTTCTTC. Translation gives CASGLTLSSYNEQFF.

This clone was seen just once. The V and J genes are TRBV28 and TRBJ2-2; no clear D. V was trimmed by 3 bases and J by 6 bases, leaving 11 bases between them. In germline, CDR1 is MDHEN, CDR2 SYDVKM. This CDR3 contains 14 residues. The CDR3 loop is CASSFGSRSGELFF. CDR3 DNA: TGTGCCAGCAGTTTTGGTTCTAGGTCCGGGGAGCTGTTTTTT. The variable domain in full, with the rest retrieved from reference TRBV28 and TRBJ2-2, is DVKVTQSSRYLVKRTGEKVFLECVQDMDHENMFWYRQDPGLGLRLIYFSYDVKMKEKGDIPEGYSVSREKKERFSLILESASTNQTSMYLCASSFGSRSGELFFGEGSRLTVL.

This sequence joins TRBV18 and TRBJ2-6; 8 bases line up with TRBD1. This CDR3 contains 17 residues. The ends lost 5 bases at V and 0 bases at J; junction bases unmatched: 6. Germline CDR1 is KGHSH and CDR2 is LQKENI. The CDR3 DNA sequence: TGTGCCAGCTCAAAACAGGGGGTTAGCTCTGGGGCCAACGTCCTGACTTTC. This gives the protein CASSKQGVSSGANVLTF.

V is TRBV7-2 and J is TRBJ2-7, with unresolved D. The germline V and J ends were trimmed by 2 bases and 7 bases, with 15 bases remaining between them. The CDR3 runs 14 residues. Germline V gene data show CDR1 as SGHTA and CDR2 as FQGNSA. For the CDR3, the DNA is TGTGCCAGCAGCTTAACCGGGCCGATTAGTGAGCAGTACTTC. Its translation is CASSLTGPISEQYF.

V usage is TRBV4-3 and J usage is TRBJ1-2; no clear D gene. The CDR3 is made up of 13 amino acids. In germline, CDR1 is LGHNA, CDR2 YSLEER. V was pared by 0 bases and J by 6 bases, with 8 bases between. CDR3 protein: CASSQDGVNGYTF. CDR3 nucleotide sequence: TGCGCCAGCAGCCAAGATGGGGTAAATGGCTACACCTTC.

V gene TRBV12-5 combines with J gene TRBJ2-1; D remains unclear. Between the trimmed V and J ends, which lost 6 bases and 8 bases, there was a span of 8 bases. The CDR3 has 11 residues. Germline-derived CDR1 and CDR2 are LGHNT and FRNRAP. CDR3 residues: CASGPFDEQFF. In nucleotides, the CDR3 is TGTGCTAGTGGCCCTTTCGATGAGCAGTTCTTC.

The V and J genes are TRBV20-1 and TRBJ1-1, with 7 positions matching TRBD1. The CDR3 totals 11 residues. The germline V gene has CDR1 DFQATT and CDR2 SNEGSKA (reference sequence). V dropped 5 bases and J dropped 12; count of bases not matched to a gene: 9. CDR3 sequence reads: CSAYPTGRTFF. The CDR3 DNA reads as TGCAGTGCTTACCCGACAGGGAGAACTTTCTTT.

This rearrangement joins TRBV7-2 to TRBJ2-2, with unresolved D. The CDR3 extends over 14 amino acids. Germline V gives CDR1 SGHTA, CDR2 FQGNSA. Trimming pared 1 base from V and 7 bases from J, leaving 10 bases between. The CDR3 loop reads CASSLERTYGELFF. DNA of the CDR3: TGTGCCAGCAGCTTAGAACGGACCTACGGGGAGCTGTTTTTT. Supplemented by reference TRBV7-2 and TRBJ2-2, the full variable domain reads GAGVSQSPSNKVTEKGKDVELRCDPISGHTALYWYRQSLGQGLEFLIYFQGNSAPDKSGLPSDRFSAERTGGSVSTLTIQRTQQEDSAVYLCASSLERTYGELFFGEGSRLTVL.

The chain links TRBV7-2 to TRBJ2-7; D not certain. This CDR3 is 19 amino acids long. Germline CDR1 is SGHTA and CDR2 is FQGNSA. V was clipped by 5 bases and J by 4 bases, with 30 bases between them. The CDR3 DNA sequence: TGTGCCAGCAGCCCTAGTCTGGGGTTTCAACACCGGCTCTTTTACGAGCAGTACTTC. It yields the protein CASSPSLGFQHRLFYEQYF.

The chain joins TRBV7-9 to TRBJ1-2; TRBD1 matches at 12 bases. CDR1 is SEHNR, CDR2 FQNEAQ, per germline (reference sequence). This CDR3 is 13 amino acids long. V lost 8 bases and J lost 3; bases outside the gene matches: 1. DNA for the CDR3: TGTGCCAGCGGGACAGGGGGCGACTATGGCTACACCTTC. This codes for CASGTGGDYGYTF.

The chain links TRBV7-2 to TRBJ2-7, with no clear D. CDR3 length equals 14 residues. V lost 5 bases and J 1 base, leaving 12 bases between the germline ends. CDR1 is SGHTA, CDR2 FQGNSA, per germline. Here the CDR3 DNA reads TGTGCCAGCAGCCCTGGTGGGGTTTCCTACGAGCAGTACTTC. It specifies CASSPGGVSYEQYF.

The gene calls are TRBV28 and TRBJ2-7, with a weak D call TRBD1 (6 bases). Germline V gene data show CDR1 as MDHEN and CDR2 as SYDVKM. The V gene lost 3 bases and the J gene lost 6 bases, with 9 bases spanning the gap. This CDR3 has 12 residues. CDR3 nucleotides: TGTGCCAGCAGTTTGTCAGGGGTCGAGCAGTACTTC. Encoded protein: CASSLSGVEQYF.

V gene TRBV18 combines with J gene TRBJ2-3; maybe TRBD1 (6 bases). Looked up from germline, CDR1 is KGHSH and CDR2 is LQKENI. This CDR3 has 15 residues. The ends were cut back, 3 bases at V and 6 bases at J, with 16 bases in the middle. CDR3 loop: CASSPPIAQGDTQYF. CDR3 sequence (DNA): TGTGCCAGCTCACCGCCGATAGCTCAGGGGGATACGCAGTATTTT.

V gene TRBV4-1 combines with J gene TRBJ2-5, with TRBD1 as a possible D gene (6 bases). The germline V gene has CDR1 MGHRA and CDR2 YSYEKL. V lost 0 bases and J 0 bases, leaving 11 bases between the germline ends. There are 16 residues in the CDR3. CDR3: CASSQEGHPYQETQYF. The CDR3 DNA sequence: TGCGCCAGCAGCCAAGAGGGACACCCGTACCAAGAGACCCAGTACTTC.

The chain combines TRBV4-1 with TRBJ2-5, with D maybe TRBD2 (5 bases). The V gene's germline CDR1 is MGHRA and CDR2 YSYEKL. The CDR3 is 14 amino acids. Trimming pared 1 base from V and 1 base from J, leaving 7 bases between. CDR3 nucleotide sequence: TGCGCCAGCAGCCAAGGGCGGGCCCAAGAGACCCAGTACTTC. Translated, it gives CASSQGRAQETQYF.

This chain connects TRBV11-2 to TRBJ2-3, with D perhaps TRBD1 (5 bases). V dropped 2 bases and J dropped 13 bases, with 19 bases sitting between them. The CDR3 is 14 residues long. CDR1 and CDR2 from the germline V gene are SGHAT and FQNNGV. In nucleotides, the CDR3 is TGTGCCAGCAGCTTACTACAGGAGCCCTCACGAAAGTATTTT. It is translated as CASSLLQEPSRKYF.

The rearrangement uses TRBV28 and TRBJ2-7, with 12 bases lining up with TRBD2. Germline CDR1 and CDR2: MDHEN and SYDVKM. The V gene end was trimmed by 3 bases and the J gene end by 6 bases; junction bases not matched to a gene: 3. The CDR3 is 14 residues long. DNA of the CDR3: TGTGCCAGCAGTTTCCCGACTAGCGGGAGCGAGCAGTACTTC. Amino acids: CASSFPTSGSEQYF. The full variable domain, rest sourced from reference TRBV28 and TRBJ2-7, is DVKVTQSSRYLVKRTGEKVFLECVQDMDHENMFWYRQDPGLGLRLIYFSYDVKMKEKGDIPEGYSVSREKKERFSLILESASTNQTSMYLCASSFPTSGSEQYFGPGTRLTVT.

J is TRBJ2-2 and V is TRBV7-2, with TRBD2 matching 10 bases. Germline trimming cut 1 base from V and 5 bases from J; bases unmatched to any gene: 7. Germline-derived CDR1 and CDR2 are SGHTA and FQGNSA. This CDR3 region has 17 residues. The CDR3 here is CASSLDTGLARTGELFF. As DNA, the CDR3 is TGTGCCAGCAGCTTAGATACGGGACTAGCGCGAACCGGGGAGCTGTTTTTT.

This CDR3 reads CASSPGTANTGELFF. The CDR3 region has the DNA TGTGCCAGCAGCCCAGGGACCGCGAACACCGGGGAGCTGTTTTTT. This sequence joins TRBV7-9 and TRBJ2-2; D could derive from TRBD1 or TRBD2 (5 bases each). The V and J ends lost 5 bases and 0 bases respectively, with 10 bases between them. This CDR3 is built from 15 residues. Germline CDR1 reads SEHNR; CDR2 reads FQNEAQ (reference sequence).

The chain couples TRBV7-9 to TRBJ2-1; TRBD1 aligns across 10 bases. This CDR3 comprises 14 residues. Unmatched junction bases numbered 3, after V lost 8 bases and J lost 2 bases. Germline V gene lookup returns CDR1 SEHNR and CDR2 FQNEAQ (reference sequence). DNA for the CDR3: TGTGCCAGCGCGGGACAGGGGACCTACAATGAGCAGTTCTTC. As protein: CASAGQGTYNEQFF.

V usage is TRBV19 and J usage is TRBJ1-5, with D perhaps matching TRBD1 (6 bases). There are 15 residues in the CDR3. The germline gives CDR1 LNHDA, CDR2 SQIVND (reference sequence). Trimming pared 3 bases from V and 1 base from J, leaving 10 bases between. The CDR3 sequence: CASSMVGASNQPQHF. CDR3 bases: TGTGCCAGTAGTATGGTGGGGGCCAGCAATCAGCCCCAGCATTTT.

The gene calls are TRBV5-4 and TRBJ2-1; possible D gene TRBD2, 5 bases. Trimming stripped 4 bases from V and 4 bases from J, with 9 bases between. CDR1 and CDR2 (germline): SGHNT, YYREEE (reference sequence). This CDR3 is built from 13 residues. CDR3 coding DNA: TGTGCCAGCAGCATACTAGGATACAATGAGCAGTTCTTC. Its translation is CASSILGYNEQFF.

This chain joins TRBV7-2 and TRBJ2-5; TRBD2 might be the D (6 bases). The CDR3 contains 15 residues. V was pared by 5 bases and J by 5 bases, with 18 bases between. Germline lookup yields CDR1 SGHTA and CDR2 FQGNSA. CDR3 amino acids: CASSANWGEWETQYF. CDR3 coding DNA: TGTGCCAGCAGCGCAAACTGGGGGGAGTGGGAGACCCAGTACTTC.

The genes are TRBV6-6 and TRBJ2-4; D not certain. This CDR3 is 12 amino acids long. Trimming cost V 0 bases and J 5 bases, with 2 bases left between them. The germline V gene encodes CDR1 MNHNY and CDR2 SVGAGI (reference sequence). This CDR3 reads CASSYSENIQYF. The DNA of the CDR3 is TGTGCCAGCAGTTACTCAGAAAACATTCAGTACTTC.

A single count supports this clone. The chain recombines TRBV4-3 with TRBJ1-1, with 10 bases aligning to TRBD1. The CDR3 has 21 amino acids. V was pared by 0 bases and J by 5 bases, with 21 bases of the junction left unmatched. Per the germline V gene, CDR1 is LGHNA and CDR2 is YSLEER. CDR3 region: CASSQDLLYQLTGGAMTEAFF. The DNA of the CDR3 is TGCGCCAGCAGCCAAGATCTCCTTTACCAATTGACAGGGGGCGCGATGACTGAAGCTTTCTTT.

This clone was detected only once. The chain carries TRBV7-9 and TRBJ2-2; TRBD1 matches at 7 bases. This CDR3 spans 16 amino acids. J gave up 0 bases and V 5 bases, and 6 bases lay outside the gene matches. The germline V gene has CDR1 SEHNR and CDR2 FQNEAQ (reference sequence). For the CDR3, the DNA is TGTGCCAGCAGCCCCCGGACAGGCCCGAACACCGGGGAGCTGTTTTTT. Translating gives CASSPRTGPNTGELFF.

This clone was seen a single time. This rearrangement joins TRBV7-2 to TRBJ2-7; TRBD1 might be the D (5 bases). This CDR3 is built from 16 residues. The germline V gene has CDR1 SGHTA and CDR2 FQGNSA. V was trimmed by 3 bases and J by 3 bases, leaving 18 bases between them. CDR3 amino acids: CASSFTLLQGHYEQYF. The CDR3 region has the DNA TGTGCCAGCAGCTTCACTTTACTCCAGGGTCACTACGAGCAGTACTTC.

This chain joins TRBV5-1 and TRBJ2-2; D gene unclear. The germline CDR1 and CDR2 sequences are SGHRS and YFSETQ. V gave up 0 bases and J gave up 8 bases, with 14 bases separating them. The CDR3 totals 15 residues. CDR3 bases: TGCGCCAGCAGCTTGGGGGCCCGTGCCGCAGGGGAGCTGTTTTTT. Its protein is CASSLGARAAGELFF.